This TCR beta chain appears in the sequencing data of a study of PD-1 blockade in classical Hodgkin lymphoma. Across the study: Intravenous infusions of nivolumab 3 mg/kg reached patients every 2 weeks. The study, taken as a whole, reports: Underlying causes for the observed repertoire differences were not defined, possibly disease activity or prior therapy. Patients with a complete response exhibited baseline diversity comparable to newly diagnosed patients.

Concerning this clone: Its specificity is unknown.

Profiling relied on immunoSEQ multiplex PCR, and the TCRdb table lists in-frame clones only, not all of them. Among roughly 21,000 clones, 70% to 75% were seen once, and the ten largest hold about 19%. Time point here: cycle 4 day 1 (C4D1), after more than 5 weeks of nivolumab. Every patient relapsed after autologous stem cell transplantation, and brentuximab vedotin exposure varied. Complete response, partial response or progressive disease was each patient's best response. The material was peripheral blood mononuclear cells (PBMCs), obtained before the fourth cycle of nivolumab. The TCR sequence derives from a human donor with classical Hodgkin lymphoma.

The chain's CDR3 is CASSPRRGDTIYF. The CDR3 DNA sequence: TGTGCCAGCTCACCACGCAGGGGGGACACCATATATTTT. This chain joins TRBV18 and TRBJ1-3, with TRBD1 matching 7 bases. Germline loops: CDR1 KGHSH, CDR2 LQKENI. The junction had 2 bases not matched to a gene; V was cut back by 1 base and J by 8 bases. The CDR3 runs 13 residues.